This section outlines one T cell receptor (beta chain) sequence together with its context. No antigen is known for it. This sample stems from a study of T cell responses to AZD1222 COVID-19 vaccine. Germline V gene sequence: CDR1 SEHNR, CDR2 FQNEAQ (reference sequence). The V and J ends lost 0 bases and 4 bases respectively, with 11 bases between them. CDR3 length: 15 amino acids. Study-wide points: Variant regions that are unmutated are reportedly the target of nearly half of spike-specific TCRs. When two AZD1222 doses had been given, Spike-specific TCR breadth and depth rose.

Clones were read by immunoSEQ multiplex PCR, and TCRdb kept only the in-frame ones, dropping some. Of about 120,000 clones listed, approximately 91% are singletons. The chain uses TRBV7-9 and TRBJ2-3; D not resolved. Here the sequenced sample was peripheral blood, taken 28 days after the second AZD1222 dose. The TCR originated in an adult who received the AZD1222 COVID-19 vaccine. CDR3 residues: CASSLALRVADTQYF. CDR3 sequence (DNA): TGTGCCAGCAGCTTAGCGTTAAGGGTTGCAGATACGCAGTATTTT.